A single sample is the source of the 8 T cell receptor beta chains below, sequenced in a study of blood T cell repertoires in COVID-19. Sequencing was performed with immunoSEQ multiplex PCR; in TCRdb, only in-frame clones are kept and a portion is missing. The table shows fewer than 500,000 clones, with roughly nine tenths occurring only once. The sequencing input was PBMCs or T cells enriched from blood (not recorded which). Receptors were obtained from a woman under 30 who had recovered from COVID-19.

This clone is a singleton in its sample. This sequence joins TRBV6-5 and TRBJ2-4; unclear D gene. V dropped 4 bases and J dropped 8 bases, with 12 bases sitting between them. The CDR3 has 13 amino acids. The germline V gene has CDR1 MNHEY and CDR2 SVGAGI. CDR3 sequence reads: CASSSHPLDIQYF. DNA for the CDR3: TGTGCCAGCAGTTCCCATCCACTGGACATTCAGTACTTC.

This clone appeared a few times. The gene calls are TRBV5-6 and TRBJ1-3, with D possibly being TRBD1 (6 bases). There are 14 residues in the CDR3. CDR1 is SGHDT, CDR2 YYEEEE, per germline. The V end lost 4 bases, the J end lost 0 bases, and 8 bases lay between the germline ends. The CDR3 bases are TGTGCCAGCAGCCTACAGGGCTCTGGAAACACCATATATTTT. It is translated as CASSLQGSGNTIYF.

The CDR3 bases are TGTGCCAGCAGTCCCCCGGGGAGCGGGGACACAGATACGCAGTATTTT. This sequence encodes CASSPPGSGDTDTQYF. The V call is TRBV28, the J call TRBJ2-3; 7 nucleotides match TRBD2. Unmatched junction bases numbered 10, after V lost 5 bases and J lost 2 bases. CDR1 MDHEN and CDR2 SYDVKM come from the germline V gene. The CDR3 is made up of 16 amino acids.

This chain connects TRBV27 to TRBJ1-5; tentatively, D is TRBD1 (6 bases). This CDR3 is 15 amino acids long. Germline values: CDR1 MNHEY, CDR2 SMNVEV (reference sequence). V lost 2 bases to trimming and J lost 7 bases, with 15 bases between them. CDR3 bases: TGTGCCAGCAGTTTACGCGGGGGCGCATGGCAGCCCCAGCATTTT. Residues: CASSLRGGAWQPQHF.

V and J are TRBV30 and TRBJ1-6; TRBD1 is a possible D gene (5 bases). This CDR3 is built from 18 residues. V was cut by 2 bases and J by 7 bases, with 24 bases left in between. CDR1 is GTSNPN and CDR2 is SVGIG in the germline V gene (reference sequence). The CDR3 DNA reads as TGTGCCTGGAGTCCACTTAATTATTACGGGGGAAAGAATTCACCCCTCCACTTT. It is translated as CAWSPLNYYGGKNSPLHF.

The V and J genes are TRBV18 and TRBJ2-2; weak D call: TRBD2 (6 bases). Germline V gene data show CDR1 as KGHSH and CDR2 as LQKENI. Trimming cost V 3 bases and J 6 bases, with 17 bases left between them. The length of the CDR3 is 16 residues. The CDR3 sequence is CASSPLSGGTAGELFF. CDR3 nucleotide sequence: TGTGCCAGCTCACCCCTATCCGGGGGAACGGCCGGGGAGCTGTTTTTT.

The rearrangement uses TRBV12-2 and TRBJ1-4; the D call TRBD1 from the table was never checked on the DNA. TRBV12-2 is an annotated pseudogene. The CDR3 loop spans 17 amino acids. CDR3 amino acids: CASRSWDRGGVCEKLFF. DNA for the CDR3: TGTGCAAGTCGCTCCTGGGACAGGGGCGGGGTATGTGAAAAACTGTTTTTT.

V and J are TRBV7-3 and TRBJ2-7; no definite D call. The germline V gene encodes CDR1 SGHTA and CDR2 FQGTGA. Trimming took 2 bases from V and 2 from J, leaving 10 bases between them. The CDR3 loop spans 14 amino acids. The CDR3 spells CASSLYQGAYEQYF. DNA for the CDR3: TGTGCCAGCAGCTTATATCAAGGAGCCTACGAGCAGTACTTC.